Presented here are 3 T cell receptor beta chains from one specimen sequenced in a study of cytomegalovirus exposure and HLA in healthy donors. PCR involved 60 Vbeta and 13 Jbeta primers. The data were produced by immunoSEQ multiplex PCR, yet TCRdb's version contains in-frame clones alone and is incomplete. This table has about 200,000 clones, roughly four fifths appearing once. The specimen was PBMCs. These receptors came from a woman between 35 and 50 years old in good health and CMV-seronegative.

The chain employs TRBV9 and TRBJ2-3, with 13 bases identical to TRBD2. J was trimmed by 6 bases and V by 6 bases; bases with no gene match: 22. The CDR3 covers 20 residues. In germline, CDR1 is SGDLS, CDR2 YYNGEE. The CDR3: CASTGQRGLAGEGGRDTQYF. The CDR3 nucleotides read TGTGCCAGCACGGGCCAGCGCGGACTAGCGGGAGAGGGGGGTAGGGATACGCAGTATTTT. Together with reference TRBV9 and TRBJ2-3, the CDR3 gives the full variable domain: DSGVTQTPKHLITATGQRVTLRCSPRSGDLSVYWYQQSLDQGLQFLIQYYNGEERAKGNILERFSAQQFPDLHSELNLSSLELGDSALYFCASTGQRGLAGEGGRDTQYFGPGTRLTVL.

The CDR3 region has the DNA TGCGCCAGCAGCTTTAGCGGGGGGGGACGGACCGGGGAGCTGTTTTTT. Amino acid sequence: CASSFSGGGRTGELFF. The rearrangement joins TRBV5-1 to TRBJ2-2; 11 positions match TRBD2. J lost 5 bases, V lost 2 bases, and 5 bases had no gene match. Germline V gene sequence: CDR1 SGHRS, CDR2 YFSETQ. The CDR3 covers 16 residues.

The rearrangement uses TRBV7-2 and TRBJ2-7, with TRBD2 identical over 11 bases. Per the germline V gene, CDR1 is SGHTA and CDR2 is FQGNSA. The CDR3 has 14 amino acids. V trimming: 4 bases; J trimming: 5 bases; junction bases outside the gene matches: 4. For the CDR3, the DNA is TGTGCCAGCAGCTCAATAGCGGGAGGGAACGAGCAGTACTTC. It codes for CASSSIAGGNEQYF.